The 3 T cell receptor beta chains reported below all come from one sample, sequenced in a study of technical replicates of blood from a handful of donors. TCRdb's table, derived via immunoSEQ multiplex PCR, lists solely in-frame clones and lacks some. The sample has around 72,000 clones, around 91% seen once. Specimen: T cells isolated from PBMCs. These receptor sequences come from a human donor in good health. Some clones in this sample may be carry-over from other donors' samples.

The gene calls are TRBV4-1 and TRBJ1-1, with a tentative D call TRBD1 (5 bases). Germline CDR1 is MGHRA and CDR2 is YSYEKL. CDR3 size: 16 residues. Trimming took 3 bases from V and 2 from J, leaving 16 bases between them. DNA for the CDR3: TGCGCCAGCAGCCACATGTCACACCAGGGAAACACTGAAGCTTTCTTT. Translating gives CASSHMSHQGNTEAFF.

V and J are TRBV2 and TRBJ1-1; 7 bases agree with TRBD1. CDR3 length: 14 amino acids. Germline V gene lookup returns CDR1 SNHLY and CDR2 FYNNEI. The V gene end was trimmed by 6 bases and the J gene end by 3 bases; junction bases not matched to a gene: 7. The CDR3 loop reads CASRKQGLDTEAFF. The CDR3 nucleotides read TGTGCCAGCAGGAAACAGGGGTTGGACACTGAAGCTTTCTTT.

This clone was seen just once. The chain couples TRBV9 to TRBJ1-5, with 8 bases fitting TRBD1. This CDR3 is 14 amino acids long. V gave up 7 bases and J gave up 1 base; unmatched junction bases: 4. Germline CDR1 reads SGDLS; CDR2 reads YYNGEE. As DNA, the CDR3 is TGTGCCAGCGGCAGGGGGCAGAGCAATCAGCCCCAGCATTTT. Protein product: CASGRGQSNQPQHF.